Below, 16 T cell receptor beta chains from the same sample are listed, as sequenced in a study of human T cells and chemical hapten exposure. Time point given: patch test 2, 6 weeks after DPC sensitization. The treatment here: therapeutic diphenylcyclopropenone sensitization with weekly scalp DPC. TCRdb re-derived calls from the RACE reads in MiXCR, one entry per CDR3 protein. The sample contains under 450,000 distinct CDR3 sequences, over 6% of which appear only once. The input for sequencing was whole blood, taken in connection with sensitization to the hapten diphenylcyclopropenone (DPC). The source of these receptors is a woman between 18 and 29 years old with alopecia areata. Some clones in this sample may be carry-over from other donors' samples.

This clonotype was counted a few times. DNA of the CDR3: TGTGCCAGCAGTTACCCGGCAGATCAGCCCCAGCATTTT. Amino acid sequence: CASSYPADQPQHF. The chain couples TRBV6-2 or TRBV6-3 to TRBJ1-5; D gene uncertain. The V gene lost 2 bases and the J gene lost 5 bases, with 7 bases spanning the gap. This CDR3 contains 13 residues. CDR1 is MNHEY, CDR2 SVGEGT, per germline.

The chain joins TRBV5-1 to TRBJ2-4; the match to TRBD1 covers 7 bases. CDR1 and CDR2 from the germline V gene are SGHRS and YFSETQ. The CDR3 totals 14 residues. The V gene end was trimmed by 4 bases and the J gene end by 11 bases; junction bases not matched to a gene: 12. This CDR3 is CASSQDYDRVVQYF. In nucleotides, the CDR3 is TGCGCCAGCAGCCAAGACTACGACAGGGTCGTTCAGTACTTC.

This clonotype has just a few counts. V is TRBV5-1 and J is TRBJ2-2, with D tentatively TRBD2 (5 bases). The CDR3 is 14 residues long. Germline values: CDR1 SGHRS, CDR2 YFSETQ. V gave up 4 bases and J gave up 7 bases, with 14 bases separating them. The CDR3 spells CASSPGVGSGELFF. In DNA form, the CDR3 reads TGCGCCAGCAGCCCCGGGGTAGGGAGCGGGGAGCTGTTTTTT.

CDR3 coding DNA: TGTGCCAGCAGCTTAGACGTAGGGGCTAGCACAGATACGCAGTATTTT. Translating it yields CASSLDVGASTDTQYF. The genes are TRBV7-6 and TRBJ2-3, with D possibly TRBD1 on 5 matching bases. The V and J ends lost 1 base and 0 bases respectively, with 11 bases between them. In germline, CDR1 is SGHVS, CDR2 FNYEAQ. The CDR3 is 16 amino acids.

The rearrangement joins TRBV6-2 or TRBV6-3 to TRBJ2-7; D tentatively reads TRBD1 or TRBD2 (5 bases each). The germline CDR1 and CDR2 sequences are MNHEY and SVGEGT. This CDR3 spans 16 amino acids. Trimming cost V 6 bases and J 5 bases, with 23 bases left between them. The CDR3 protein is CASSPYGNRGVHEQYF. The CDR3 DNA is TGTGCCAGCAGCCCTTACGGCAACCGAGGGGTCCACGAGCAGTACTTC.

This clonotype was seen a few times. The chain uses TRBV4-3 and TRBJ2-7, with D uncertain. The germline V gene encodes CDR1 LGHNA and CDR2 YSLEER. The germline V and J ends were trimmed by 0 bases and 2 bases, with 8 bases remaining between them. This CDR3 is built from 14 residues. The CDR3 DNA reads as TGCGCCAGCAGCCAAGATAACATTGCCTACGAGCAGTACTTC. This gives the protein CASSQDNIAYEQYF.

This clonotype was counted a few times. The V gene is TRBV6-5, the J gene TRBJ2-4, with unresolved D. Trimming removed 0 bases from V and 1 base from J, with 7 bases in between. Germline values: CDR1 MNHEY, CDR2 SVGAGI. This CDR3 contains 15 residues. CDR3 sequence (DNA): TGTGCCAGCAGTTACTCCCCAAAGGCCAAAAACATTCAGTACTTC. Its protein product is CASSYSPKAKNIQYF.

This clonotype has ten or more counts. This sequence joins TRBV11-2 and TRBJ1-2; 9 nucleotides line up with TRBD1. The V gene's germline CDR1 is SGHAT and CDR2 FQNNGV. Trimming removed 4 bases from V and 1 base from J; junction bases left unmatched: 13. This CDR3 comprises 18 residues. CDR3 nucleotide sequence: TGTGCCAGCAGCTCCGTCCGGGACAGGGCCCTATTTAACTATGGCTACACCTTC. Translating it yields CASSSVRDRALFNYGYTF.

This chain connects TRBV6-2 or TRBV6-3 to TRBJ2-7; 7 bases line up with TRBD1. V trimming: 5 bases; J trimming: 3 bases; junction bases outside the gene matches: 13. The V gene's germline CDR1 is MNHEY and CDR2 SVGEGT. The CDR3 totals 16 residues. The CDR3 loop reads CASSDIPGQNHYEQYF. Written as DNA, the CDR3 is TGTGCCAGCAGTGACATTCCGGGACAGAACCACTACGAGCAGTACTTC.

V and J are TRBV11-2 and TRBJ2-3; TRBD2 matches at 13 bases. V lost 5 bases and J lost 3; bases outside the gene matches: 14. CDR1 and CDR2 (germline): SGHAT, FQNNGV. The CDR3 consists of 19 residues. The CDR3, as DNA: TGTGCCAGCAGCCCTACCGGGACTAGCGGGGTCCTCATGACAGATACGCAGTATTTT. Translation gives CASSPTGTSGVLMTDTQYF. Together with reference TRBV11-2 and TRBJ2-3, the CDR3 gives the full variable domain: EAGVAQSPRYKIIEKRQSVAFWCNPISGHATLYWYQQILGQGPKLLIQFQNNGVVDDSQLPKDRFSAERLKGVDSTLKIQPAKLEDSAVYLCASSPTGTSGVLMTDTQYFGPGTRLTVL.

The table lists this clonotype with many counts. The chain uses TRBV20-1 and TRBJ1-6; no clear D gene. This CDR3 contains 13 residues. V lost 0 bases, J lost 7 bases, and 7 bases lay in between. CDR1 is DFQATT and CDR2 is SNEGSKA in the germline V gene (reference sequence). The CDR3 DNA reads as TGCAGTGCTAGAGATCAACCGAATTCACCCCTCCACTTT. Its protein is CSARDQPNSPLHF.

In this sample, this clonotype turned up a few times. This chain joins TRBV4-3 and TRBJ2-3, with D hard to call. CDR1 and CDR2 (germline): LGHNA, YSLEER. V lost 0 bases and J lost 1, with 8 bases in between. The length of the CDR3 is 15 residues. The CDR3 loop is CASSQEGMGTDTQYF. The CDR3 DNA reads TGCGCCAGCAGCCAAGAAGGGATGGGCACAGATACGCAGTATTTT.

This clonotype was seen only a few times. The chain couples TRBV9 to TRBJ2-3, with a tentative D call TRBD2 (5 bases). This CDR3 spans 14 amino acids. The V gene's germline CDR1 is SGDLS and CDR2 YYNGEE. Trimming removed 4 bases from V and 0 bases from J, with 9 bases in between. The CDR3 here is CASSTRTSTDTQYF. In DNA, the CDR3 is TGTGCCAGCAGCACACGGACTAGCACAGATACGCAGTATTTT. Full variable domain (remainder filled in from reference TRBV9 and TRBJ2-3): DSGVTQTPKHLITATGQRVTLRCSPRSGDLSVYWYQQSLDQGLQFLIQYYNGEERAKGNILERFSAQQFPDLHSELNLSSLELGDSALYFCASSTRTSTDTQYFGPGTRLTVL.

The rearrangement links TRBV7-6 to TRBJ1-4, with 7 bases matching TRBD1. Per germline, CDR1 SGHVS and CDR2 FNYEAQ. The CDR3 has 13 amino acids. Trimming cost V 8 bases and J 7 bases; bases outside gene matches: 7. The CDR3, as DNA: TGTGCCAGCTCTTTCGGACAGGCTGAAAAACTGTTTTTT. Residues: CASSFGQAEKLFF. Variable domain in full (rest from reference TRBV7-6 and TRBJ1-4): GAGVSQSPRYKVTKRGQDVALRCDPISGHVSLYWYRQALGQGPEFLTYFNYEAQQDKSGLPNDRFSAERPEGSISTLTIQRTEQRDSAMYRCASSFGQAEKLFFGSGTQLSVL.

This clonotype was counted at least ten times. The chain employs TRBV5-1 and TRBJ2-3; 7 bases map to TRBD2. V dropped 4 bases and J dropped 2; count of bases not matched to a gene: 10. The CDR3 sequence is 16 residues long. Germline V gene sequence: CDR1 SGHRS, CDR2 YFSETQ. CDR3 sequence reads: CASSRSSGYSTDTQYF. CDR3 coding DNA: TGCGCCAGCAGCCGCAGTAGCGGGTATTCCACAGATACGCAGTATTTT.

This clonotype was found many times. CDR3 in DNA: TGCAGCGAAAACTATGGCTACACCTTC. This codes for CSENYGYTF. J is TRBJ1-2 and V is TRBV29-1; D is unclear. The CDR3 is made up of 9 amino acids. With 7 bases removed from V and 2 bases from J, the gap between germline ends came to 2 bases. CDR1 and CDR2 from the germline V gene are SQVTM and ANQGSEA.